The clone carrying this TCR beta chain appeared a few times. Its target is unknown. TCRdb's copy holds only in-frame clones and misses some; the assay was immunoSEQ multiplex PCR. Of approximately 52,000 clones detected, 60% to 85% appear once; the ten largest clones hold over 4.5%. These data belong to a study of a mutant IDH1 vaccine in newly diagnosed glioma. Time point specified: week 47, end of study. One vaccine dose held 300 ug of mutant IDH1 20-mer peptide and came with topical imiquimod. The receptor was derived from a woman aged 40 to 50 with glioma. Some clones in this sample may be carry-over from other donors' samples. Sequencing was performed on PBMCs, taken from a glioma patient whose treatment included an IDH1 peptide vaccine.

The CDR3 protein is CASSKFGQKLFF. In DNA form, the CDR3 reads TGTGCCAGCAGCAAATTTGGGCAAAAACTGTTTTTT. The chain uses TRBV21-1 and TRBJ1-4; the D call TRBD1 from the table was never checked on the DNA. TRBV21-1 is recorded as a pseudogene. CDR3 length: 12 residues.